This T cell receptor (beta chain) was documented in a study of blood T cells in healthy people across ages. This clonotype was seen only a few times. Its matching antigen is unknown. There are 16 residues in the CDR3. V was shortened by 2 bases and J by 8 bases, with 18 bases between the two germline ends. Germline-derived CDR1 and CDR2 are SGHVS and FQNEAQ. Alongside a J-beta primer mix, a sample-barcoded 5' primer served in a second PCR lasting roughly 7 to 11 cycles. MiXCR, applied by TCRdb to the 5' RACE reads, yields one record per CDR3 protein. The sample contains under 800,000 distinct CDR3 sequences, under 25% of which appear only once. Points from the study as a whole: There were more naive CD4+ cells and higher diversity in long-lived donors than in aged donors. CMV infection status of these donors was not known.

The chain employs TRBV7-8 and TRBJ1-4; D might be TRBD1 (5 bases). The material sequenced was blood. This clonotype was obtained from a man aged 65 to 85 in good health. Written as DNA, the CDR3 is TGTGCCAGCAGCTTAAACTTCGGGGGAAGAGGAGAAAAACTGTTTTTT. This sequence encodes CASSLNFGGRGEKLFF.